These 20 T cell receptor beta chains were all obtained from the same sample, sequenced in a study of T and B cells in COVID-19 patients. From blood, roughly 240-550 ng of genomic DNA served as TRB template. TRB rearrangements were amplified by multiplex PCR with BIOMED2 TRB-A/B primers. Each CDR3 protein is one row after TCRdb ran MiXCR on the multiplex PCR reads. This repertoire shows about 15,000 distinct CDR3 sequences, about 26% found once; its top ten account for approximately 1%. Input material: blood. Receptors originate from a human donor who had recovered from COVID-19.

This clonotype was picked up a small number of times. This chain uses TRBV15 with TRBJ2-7; TRBD2 is a possible D gene (5 bases). CDR3 length: 13 amino acids. Trimming cost V 5 bases and J 2 bases, with 10 bases left between them. Germline assignment: CDR1 LNHNV and CDR2 YYDKDF (reference sequence). CDR3 sequence reads: CATSPDSTYEQYF. In DNA form, the CDR3 reads TGTGCCACCAGCCCGGACTCCACCTACGAGCAGTACTTC.

The chain employs TRBV7-2 and TRBJ2-5, with 10 bases that match TRBD2. This CDR3 has 17 residues. The germline CDR1 and CDR2 sequences are SGHTA and FQGNSA. V gave up 2 bases and J gave up 2 bases; unmatched junction bases: 8. The CDR3 is CASSLRTWTSGQETQYF. The CDR3 DNA sequence: TGTGCCAGCAGCTTAAGGACTTGGACTAGCGGACAAGAGACCCAGTACTTC.

This rearrangement joins TRBV20-1 to TRBJ2-1; 11 bases are shared with TRBD2. The junction had 8 bases not matched to a gene; V was cut back by 1 base and J by 9 bases. CDR1 DFQATT and CDR2 SNEGSKA come from the germline V gene (reference sequence). The CDR3 sequence is 15 residues long. CDR3 DNA sequence: TGCAGTGCTAGAGTACTAGCGGGAGTTGGGAGTGAGCAGTTCTTC. This codes for CSARVLAGVGSEQFF.

This clonotype has just a few counts. The V gene is TRBV5-4, the J gene TRBJ2-1; D is ambiguous. The CDR3 extends over 14 amino acids. V was cut by 6 bases and J by 2 bases, with 12 bases left in between. Germline V lookup: CDR1 SGHNT, CDR2 YYREEE (reference sequence). As DNA, the CDR3 is TGTGCCAGCATAAATCCCAACGCCTACAATGAGCAGTTCTTC. As protein: CASINPNAYNEQFF.

Only a few counts were recorded for this clonotype. V gene TRBV30 combines with J gene TRBJ2-5; perhaps D is TRBD1 or TRBD2 (5 bases each). Germline lookup yields CDR1 GTSNPN and CDR2 SVGIG (reference sequence). V was clipped by 4 bases and J by 1 base, with 13 bases between them. The CDR3 totals 14 residues. The CDR3 reads CAWNYVGRQETQYF. CDR3 nucleotides: TGTGCCTGGAATTATGTGGGACGCCAAGAGACCCAGTACTTC. Full variable domain (rest looked up from reference TRBV30 and TRBJ2-5): SQTIHQWPATLVQPVGSPLSLECTVEGTSNPNLYWYRQAAGRGLQLLFYSVGIGQISSEVPQNLSASRPQDRQFILSSKKLLLSDSGFYLCAWNYVGRQETQYFGPGTRLLVL.

This clonotype is classed as medium-sized. The chain recombines TRBV6-5 with TRBJ2-2, with 8 bases fitting TRBD1. Germline V gene sequence: CDR1 MNHEY, CDR2 SVGAGI. Losses at the gene ends were 5 bases for V and 3 bases for J; bases not matched to a gene: 8. CDR3 length: 16 amino acids. CDR3 coding DNA: TGTGCCAGCAGTACGGCCGGACAGGGTGACACCGGGGAGCTGTTTTTT. Its protein is CASSTAGQGDTGELFF.

This clonotype was detected a few times. The V gene is TRBV30, the J gene TRBJ1-3; D remains ambiguous. This CDR3 contains 17 residues. Looked up from germline, CDR1 is GTSNPN and CDR2 is SVGIG (reference sequence). V was cut by 2 bases and J by 2 bases, with 19 bases left in between. CDR3 nucleotides: TGTGCCTGGAGTCCGACTCGAACCCCTACCGCTGGAAACACCATATATTTT. Amino acid sequence: CAWSPTRTPTAGNTIYF.

The V gene is TRBV7-6, the J gene TRBJ2-2; TRBD1 matches at 10 bases. Trimming removed 5 bases from V and 7 bases from J; junction bases left unmatched: 7. The CDR3 extends over 15 amino acids. CDR1 SGHVS and CDR2 FNYEAQ come from the germline V gene. CDR3 in DNA: TGTGCCAGCAGCCGGGGACAGGGGAGGAACGGGGAGCTGTTTTTT. This encodes CASSRGQGRNGELFF.

The J gene is TRBJ2-7, the V gene TRBV6-1; D possibly corresponds to TRBD1 (5 bases). The V end was cut by 7 bases, the J end by 4 bases, with 17 bases between. There are 14 residues in the CDR3. Germline V gives CDR1 MNHNS, CDR2 SASEGT. Here the CDR3 DNA reads TGTGCCAGCACCGACAGTCCGCCTGCTTACGAGCAGTACTTC. Encoded protein: CASTDSPPAYEQYF.

This clonotype is labeled as medium-sized. The CDR3 protein is CASSYRVGQGNEQFF. DNA for the CDR3: TGTGCCAGCAGTTACCGTGTAGGCCAAGGGAATGAGCAGTTCTTC. The rearrangement joins TRBV6-2 or TRBV6-3 to TRBJ2-1; D unclear. The CDR3 covers 15 residues. The germline V and J ends were trimmed by 2 bases and 7 bases, with 15 bases remaining between them. Germline CDR1 reads MNHEY; CDR2 reads SVGEGT.

This clonotype was detected ten times or more. J is TRBJ2-5 and V is TRBV27, with 9 bases identical to TRBD2. Germline assignment: CDR1 MNHEY and CDR2 SMNVEV (reference sequence). J gave up 3 bases and V 5 bases, and 10 bases lay outside the gene matches. This CDR3 has 16 residues. The CDR3 region is CASSLGLRGGEETQYF. Written as DNA, the CDR3 is TGTGCCAGCAGTCTAGGCTTGCGGGGGGGAGAAGAGACCCAGTACTTC.

J is TRBJ2-7 and V is TRBV6-2 or TRBV6-3; D is unclear. The CDR3 consists of 14 residues. The germline CDR1 and CDR2 sequences are MNHEY and SVGEGT. The V end lost 6 bases, the J end lost 6 bases, and 18 bases lay between the germline ends. The CDR3 here is CASSPVVGGREQYF. CDR3 nucleotide sequence: TGTGCCAGCAGCCCCGTGGTGGGTGGTCGCGAGCAGTACTTC.

V is TRBV27 and J is TRBJ1-2, with a possible D match to TRBD1 (5 bases). CDR1 MNHEY and CDR2 SMNVEV come from the germline V gene (reference sequence). CDR3 size: 13 residues. Between the trimmed V and J ends, which lost 6 bases and 4 bases, there was a span of 12 bases. The CDR3 is CASSLPGGYGYTF. CDR3 DNA: TGTGCCAGCAGCCTTCCGGGGGGCTATGGCTACACCTTC.

The chain links TRBV6-5 to TRBJ2-3; D gene ambiguous. Looked up from germline, CDR1 is MNHEY and CDR2 is SVGAGI. With 5 bases removed from V and 6 bases from J, the gap between germline ends came to 6 bases. The CDR3 runs to 11 residues. CDR3 coding DNA: TGTGCCAGCAGTACGCTGGATACGCAGTATTTT. Amino acids: CASSTLDTQYF.

This clonotype is judged medium-sized (0.01 to 0.1%). The chain carries TRBV12-3 or TRBV12-4 and TRBJ2-7; unclear D gene. The ends were cut back, 4 bases at V and 2 bases at J, with 3 bases in the middle. The CDR3 totals 11 residues. CDR3 sequence: CASSSTYEQYF. CDR3 DNA sequence: TGTGCCAGCAGTTCCACCTACGAGCAGTACTTC.

V and J are TRBV7-2 and TRBJ2-5; D might be TRBD1 or TRBD2, each matching 6 bases. CDR3 size: 13 residues. V gave up 5 bases and J gave up 10 bases, with 17 bases separating them. Germline assignment: CDR1 SGHTA and CDR2 FQGNSA. The chain's CDR3 is CASSVGTRRVQYF. The CDR3 region has the DNA TGTGCCAGCAGCGTTGGGACACGGAGGGTCCAGTACTTC.

By share of the sample, this clonotype is medium-sized. The chain joins TRBV29-1 to TRBJ1-1; TRBD1 is a possible D gene (6 bases). The CDR3 contains 13 residues. Germline values: CDR1 SQVTM, CDR2 ANQGSEA. The germline V and J ends were trimmed by 4 bases and 0 bases, with 9 bases remaining between them. CDR3 protein: CSVGGQLNTEAFF. The CDR3 nucleotides are TGCAGCGTTGGAGGACAGCTGAACACTGAAGCTTTCTTT.

The chain links TRBV6-5 to TRBJ1-1; 8 bases are shared with TRBD1. Germline V gene sequence: CDR1 MNHEY, CDR2 SVGAGI. CDR3 size: 13 residues. V was clipped by 5 bases and J by 6 bases; unmatched bases: 5. CDR3: CASSTPTGAEAFF. In DNA form, the CDR3 reads TGTGCCAGCAGTACTCCGACAGGGGCTGAAGCTTTCTTT.

By share, this clonotype counts as medium-sized (0.01 to 0.1%). The chain uses TRBV6-1 and TRBJ2-1, with D possibly matching TRBD2 (6 bases). V lost 4 bases and J lost 9, with 10 bases in between. Germline V gives CDR1 MNHNS, CDR2 SASEGT. This CDR3 comprises 12 residues. The chain's CDR3 is CASSVLALEQFF. The CDR3 DNA is TGTGCCAGCAGTGTCCTAGCGCTTGAGCAGTTCTTC.

The chain has TRBV12-3 or TRBV12-4 and TRBJ2-1, with D possibly called TRBD1 or TRBD2 (5 bases each). This CDR3 contains 14 residues. Trimming removed 6 bases from V and 8 bases from J, with 17 bases in between. For the CDR3, the DNA is TGTGCCAGCAGACCTCTAAACCGGGACGATGAGCAGTTCTTC. It codes for CASRPLNRDDEQFF.